This entry lists 5 T cell receptor beta chains sequenced from one sample in a study of T cells in Graves' hyperthyroidism and ophthalmopathy. Amplification of TCR beta CDR3 regions used RNA as the template. The TCR CDR3 first-round RT-PCR relied on the HTBI primer set. A single record per CDR3 protein comes from TCRdb applying MiXCR to the multiplex PCR reads. The profile shows hundreds of thousands of distinct CDR3 sequences, just over 35% of them singletons. The sample was blood. The receptor source for this set is a woman in her 40s with Graves' hyperthyroidism.

The rearrangement uses TRBV7-3 and TRBJ2-3; D gene ambiguous. Germline V gene data show CDR1 as SGHTA and CDR2 as FQGTGA. CDR3 length equals 14 residues. V lost 2 bases to trimming and J lost 6 bases, with 12 bases between them. CDR3 amino acids: CASSLVGRGDTQYF. The DNA of the CDR3 is TGTGCCAGCAGCTTAGTAGGGCGTGGGGATACGCAGTATTTT.

This clonotype was detected only a few times. The CDR3 reads CASSPWNTF. As DNA, the CDR3 is TGTGCCAGCAGCCCCTGGAACACCTTC. The chain joins TRBV5-8 to TRBJ1-2; the D is unclear. Germline V lookup: CDR1 SGHTS, CDR2 YDEGEE. V dropped 4 bases and J dropped 12 bases, with 7 bases sitting between them. The CDR3 loop spans 9 amino acids.

For this clonotype: This may stem from a read error, because a much larger clone lies one nucleotide away. The chain uses TRBV29-1 and TRBJ1-1; D gene unclear. This CDR3 contains 10 residues. From germline, CDR1 is SQVTM and CDR2 ANQGSEA. In DNA, the CDR3 is TGCAGAGTTGCAGGCGTGGAAGCTTTCTTT. It yields the protein CRVAGVEAFF.

The chain is built from TRBV6-2 or TRBV6-3 and TRBJ1-4; 8 bases agree with TRBD1. CDR1 and CDR2 (germline): MNHEY, SVGEGT. The CDR3 totals 16 residues. Trimming took 6 bases from V and 6 from J; bases not matched to a gene: 12. The CDR3: CASSPHFPGQDEKLFF. The CDR3 DNA reads as TGTGCCAGCAGCCCACACTTCCCGGGACAGGATGAAAAACTGTTTTTT.

The rearrangement links TRBV10-3 to TRBJ2-2; 7 nucleotides agree with TRBD1. The CDR3 totals 14 residues. J lost 7 bases, V lost 4 bases, and 6 bases had no gene match. Looked up from germline, CDR1 is ENHRY and CDR2 is SYGVKD. The DNA for the CDR3 is TGTGCCATCAGTGCAATTGACAGGGACGGGGAGCTGTTTTTT. It specifies CAISAIDRDGELFF.